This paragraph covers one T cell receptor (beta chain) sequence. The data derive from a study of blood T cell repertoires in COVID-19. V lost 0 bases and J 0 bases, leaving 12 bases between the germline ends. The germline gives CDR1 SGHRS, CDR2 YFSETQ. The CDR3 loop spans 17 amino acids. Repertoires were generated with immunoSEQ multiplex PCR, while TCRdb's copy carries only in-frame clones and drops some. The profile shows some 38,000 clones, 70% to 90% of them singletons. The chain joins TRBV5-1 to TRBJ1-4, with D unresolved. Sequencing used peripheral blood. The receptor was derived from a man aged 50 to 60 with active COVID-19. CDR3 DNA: TGCGCCAGCAGCTTGGAACCTCAGAGGTCAACTAATGAAAAACTGTTTTTT. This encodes CASSLEPQRSTNEKLFF.